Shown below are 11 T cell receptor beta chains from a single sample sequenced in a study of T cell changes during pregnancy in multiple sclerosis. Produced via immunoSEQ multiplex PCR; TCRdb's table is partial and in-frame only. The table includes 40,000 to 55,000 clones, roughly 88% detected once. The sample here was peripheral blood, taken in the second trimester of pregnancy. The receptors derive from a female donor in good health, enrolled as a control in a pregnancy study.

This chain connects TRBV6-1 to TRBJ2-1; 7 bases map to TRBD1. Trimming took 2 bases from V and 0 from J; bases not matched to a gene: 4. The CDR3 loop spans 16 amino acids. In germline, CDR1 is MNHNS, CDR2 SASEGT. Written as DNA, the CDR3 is TGTGCCAGCAGTGAACTTCAGGGGGTCTCCTACAATGAGCAGTTCTTC. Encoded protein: CASSELQGVSYNEQFF.

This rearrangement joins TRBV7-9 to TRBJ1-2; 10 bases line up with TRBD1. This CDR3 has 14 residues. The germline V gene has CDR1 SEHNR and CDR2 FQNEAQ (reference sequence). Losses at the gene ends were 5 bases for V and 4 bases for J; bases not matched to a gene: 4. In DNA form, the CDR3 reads TGTGCCAGCAGCCTAGACAGGGGGCTCTATGGCTACACCTTC. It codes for CASSLDRGLYGYTF.

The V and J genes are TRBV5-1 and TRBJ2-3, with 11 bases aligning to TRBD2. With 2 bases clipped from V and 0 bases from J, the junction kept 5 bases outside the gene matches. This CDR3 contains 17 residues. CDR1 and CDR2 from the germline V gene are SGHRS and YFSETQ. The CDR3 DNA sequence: TGCGCCAGCAGCTTCACCGGGACTAGCGGAAGCACAGATACGCAGTATTTT. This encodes CASSFTGTSGSTDTQYF.

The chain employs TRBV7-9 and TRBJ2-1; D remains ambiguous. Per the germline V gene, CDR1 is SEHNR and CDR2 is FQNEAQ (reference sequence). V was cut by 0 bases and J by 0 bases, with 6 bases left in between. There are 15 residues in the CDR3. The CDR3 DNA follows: TGTGCCAGCAGCTTAGCGGCTAGCTCCTACAATGAGCAGTTCTTC. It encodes CASSLAASSYNEQFF. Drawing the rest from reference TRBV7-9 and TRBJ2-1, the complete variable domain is DTGVSQNPRHKITKRGQNVTFRCDPISEHNRLYWYRQTLGQGPEFLTYFQNEAQLEKSRLLSDRFSAERPKGSFSTLEIQRTEQGDSAMYLCASSLAASSYNEQFFGPGTRLTVL.

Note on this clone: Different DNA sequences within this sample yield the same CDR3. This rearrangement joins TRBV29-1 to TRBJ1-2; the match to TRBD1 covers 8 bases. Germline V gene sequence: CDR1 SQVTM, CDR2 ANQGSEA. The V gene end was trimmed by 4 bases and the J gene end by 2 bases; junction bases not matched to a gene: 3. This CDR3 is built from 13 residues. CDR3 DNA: TGCAGCGTTGTTGGGACAGGCAACTATGGCTACACCTTC. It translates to CSVVGTGNYGYTF.

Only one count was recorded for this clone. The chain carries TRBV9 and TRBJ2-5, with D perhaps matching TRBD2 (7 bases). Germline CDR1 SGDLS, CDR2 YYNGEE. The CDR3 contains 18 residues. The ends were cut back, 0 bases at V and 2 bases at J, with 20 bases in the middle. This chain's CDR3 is CASSVDPPGGGLQETQYF. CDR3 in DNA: TGTGCCAGCAGCGTAGACCCCCCGGGGGGCGGGCTTCAAGAGACCCAGTACTTC.

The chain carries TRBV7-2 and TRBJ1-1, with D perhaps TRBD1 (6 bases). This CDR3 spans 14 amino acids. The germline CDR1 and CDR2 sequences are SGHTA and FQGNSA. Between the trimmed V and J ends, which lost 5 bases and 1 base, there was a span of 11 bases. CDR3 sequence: CASSPGTPNTEAFF. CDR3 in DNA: TGTGCCAGCAGCCCGGGGACACCGAACACTGAAGCTTTCTTT.

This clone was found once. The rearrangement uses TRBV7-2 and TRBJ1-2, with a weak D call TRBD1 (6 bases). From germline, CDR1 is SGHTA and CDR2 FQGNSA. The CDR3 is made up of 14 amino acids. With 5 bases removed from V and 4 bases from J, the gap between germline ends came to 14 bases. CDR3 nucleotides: TGTGCCAGCAGCCCATTAGGACAGCTCTATGGCTACACCTTC. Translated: CASSPLGQLYGYTF.

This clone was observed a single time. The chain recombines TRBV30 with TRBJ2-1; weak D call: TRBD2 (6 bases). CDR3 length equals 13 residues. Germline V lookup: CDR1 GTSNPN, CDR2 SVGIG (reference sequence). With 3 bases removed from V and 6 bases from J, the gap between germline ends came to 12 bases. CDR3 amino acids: CAWSLTSPNEQFF. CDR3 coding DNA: TGTGCCTGGAGCTTGACTAGTCCCAATGAGCAGTTCTTC.

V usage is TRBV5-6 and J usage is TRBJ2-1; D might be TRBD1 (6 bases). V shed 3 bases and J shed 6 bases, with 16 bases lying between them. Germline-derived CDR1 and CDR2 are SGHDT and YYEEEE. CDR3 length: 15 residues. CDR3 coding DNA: TGTGCCAGCAGCTCCCCTCCCACAGGGCGCAATGAGCAGTTCTTC. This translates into CASSSPPTGRNEQFF. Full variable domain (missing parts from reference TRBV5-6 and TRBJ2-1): DAGVTQSPTHLIKTRGQQVTLRCSPKSGHDTVSWYQQALGQGPQFIFQYYEEEERQRGNFPDRFSGHQFPNYSSELNVNALLLGDSALYLCASSSPPTGRNEQFFGPGTRLTVL.

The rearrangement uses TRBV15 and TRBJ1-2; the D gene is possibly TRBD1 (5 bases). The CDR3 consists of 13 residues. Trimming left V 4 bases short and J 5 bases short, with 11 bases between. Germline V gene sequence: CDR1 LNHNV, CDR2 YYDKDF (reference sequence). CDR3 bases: TGTGCCACCAGCAACCTGGGACTTTATGGCTACACCTTC. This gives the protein CATSNLGLYGYTF.